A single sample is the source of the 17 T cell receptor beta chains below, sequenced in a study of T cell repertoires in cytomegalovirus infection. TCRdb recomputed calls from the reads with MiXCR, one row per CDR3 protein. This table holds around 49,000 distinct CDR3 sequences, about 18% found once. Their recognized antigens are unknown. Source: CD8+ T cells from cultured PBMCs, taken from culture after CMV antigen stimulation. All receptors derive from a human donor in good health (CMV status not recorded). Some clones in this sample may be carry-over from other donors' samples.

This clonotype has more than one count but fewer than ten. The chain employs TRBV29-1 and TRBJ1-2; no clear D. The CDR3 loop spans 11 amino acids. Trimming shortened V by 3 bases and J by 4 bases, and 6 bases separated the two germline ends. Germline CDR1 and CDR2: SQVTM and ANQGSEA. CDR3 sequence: CSVEDVYGYTF. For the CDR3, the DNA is TGCAGCGTTGAGGATGTCTATGGCTACACCTTC.

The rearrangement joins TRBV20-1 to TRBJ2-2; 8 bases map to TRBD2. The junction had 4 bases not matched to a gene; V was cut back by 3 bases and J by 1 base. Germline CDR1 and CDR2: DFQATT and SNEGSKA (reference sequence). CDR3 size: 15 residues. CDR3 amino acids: CSARKAGENTGELFF. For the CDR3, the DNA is TGCAGTGCTAGGAAAGCGGGAGAGAACACCGGGGAGCTGTTTTTT.

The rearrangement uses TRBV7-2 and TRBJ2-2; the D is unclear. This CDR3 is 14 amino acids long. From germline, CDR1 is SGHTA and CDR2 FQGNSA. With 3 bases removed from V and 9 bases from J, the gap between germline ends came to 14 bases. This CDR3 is CASSFLGSHRELFF. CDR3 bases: TGTGCCAGCAGCTTTTTGGGGTCCCACCGGGAGCTGTTTTTT.

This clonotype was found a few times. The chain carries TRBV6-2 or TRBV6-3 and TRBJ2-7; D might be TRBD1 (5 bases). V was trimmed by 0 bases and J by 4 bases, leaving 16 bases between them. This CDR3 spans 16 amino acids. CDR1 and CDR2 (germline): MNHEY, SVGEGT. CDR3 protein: CASSYSLVQGGYEQYF. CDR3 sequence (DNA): TGTGCCAGCAGTTACTCGTTGGTCCAGGGTGGTTACGAGCAGTACTTC.

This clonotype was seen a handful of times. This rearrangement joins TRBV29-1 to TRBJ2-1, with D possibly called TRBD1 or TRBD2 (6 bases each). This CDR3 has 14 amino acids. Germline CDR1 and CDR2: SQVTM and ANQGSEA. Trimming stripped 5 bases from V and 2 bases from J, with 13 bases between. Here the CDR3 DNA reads TGCAGCGTTAAGAGGGGGGCTCCCTACAATGAGCAGTTCTTC. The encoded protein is CSVKRGAPYNEQFF.

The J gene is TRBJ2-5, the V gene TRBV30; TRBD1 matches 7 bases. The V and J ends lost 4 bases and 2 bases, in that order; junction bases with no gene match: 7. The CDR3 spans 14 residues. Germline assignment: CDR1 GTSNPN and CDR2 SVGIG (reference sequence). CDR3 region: CAWTRPGQQETQYF. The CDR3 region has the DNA TGTGCCTGGACTCGACCGGGACAGCAAGAGACCCAGTACTTC.

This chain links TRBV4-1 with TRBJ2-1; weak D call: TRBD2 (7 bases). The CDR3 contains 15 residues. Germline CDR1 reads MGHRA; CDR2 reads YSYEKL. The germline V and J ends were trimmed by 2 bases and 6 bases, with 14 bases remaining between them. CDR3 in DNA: TGCGCCAGCAGCCAAAGGGTCGGGGGGCCCAATGAGCAGTTCTTC. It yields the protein CASSQRVGGPNEQFF.

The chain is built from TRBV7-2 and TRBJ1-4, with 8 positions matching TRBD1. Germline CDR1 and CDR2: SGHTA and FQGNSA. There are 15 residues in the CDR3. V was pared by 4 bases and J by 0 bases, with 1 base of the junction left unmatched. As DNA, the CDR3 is TGTGCCAGCAGCTGGGGACAGGCAACTAATGAAAAACTGTTTTTT. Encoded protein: CASSWGQATNEKLFF.

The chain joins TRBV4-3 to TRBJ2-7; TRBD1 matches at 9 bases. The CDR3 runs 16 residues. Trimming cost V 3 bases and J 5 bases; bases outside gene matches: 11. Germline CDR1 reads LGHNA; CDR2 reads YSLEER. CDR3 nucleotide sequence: TGCGCCAGCAGCCAGAGTCGGGACAGGGAAAGAAACGAGCAGTACTTC. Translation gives CASSQSRDRERNEQYF.

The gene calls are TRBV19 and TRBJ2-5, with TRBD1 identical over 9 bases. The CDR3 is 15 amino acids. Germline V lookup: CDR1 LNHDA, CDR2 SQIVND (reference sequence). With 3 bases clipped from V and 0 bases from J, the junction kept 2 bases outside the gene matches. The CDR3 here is CASSMGTGNQETQYF. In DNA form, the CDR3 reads TGTGCCAGTAGTATGGGGACAGGGAACCAAGAGACCCAGTACTTC.

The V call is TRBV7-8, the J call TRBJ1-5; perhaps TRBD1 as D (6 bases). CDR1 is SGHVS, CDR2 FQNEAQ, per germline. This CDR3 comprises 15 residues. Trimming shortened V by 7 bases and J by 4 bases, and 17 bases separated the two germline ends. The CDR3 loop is CASTPEGGSNQPQHF. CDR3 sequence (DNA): TGTGCCAGCACCCCGGAAGGGGGGTCGAATCAGCCCCAGCATTTT.

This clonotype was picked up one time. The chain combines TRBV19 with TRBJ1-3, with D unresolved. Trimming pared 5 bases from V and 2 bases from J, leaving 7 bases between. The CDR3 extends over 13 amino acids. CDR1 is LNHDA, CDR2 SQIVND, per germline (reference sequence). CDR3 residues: CASSASTGNTIYF. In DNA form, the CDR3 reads TGTGCCAGTAGTGCCTCGACTGGAAACACCATATATTTT.

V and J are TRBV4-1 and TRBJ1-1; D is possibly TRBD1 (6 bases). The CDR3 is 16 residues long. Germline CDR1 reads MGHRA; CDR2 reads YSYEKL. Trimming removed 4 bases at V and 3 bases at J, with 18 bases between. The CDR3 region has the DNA TGCGCCAGCAGCCGTGGGGGCTTGGACTTCTACACTGAAGCTTTCTTT. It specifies CASSRGGLDFYTEAFF.

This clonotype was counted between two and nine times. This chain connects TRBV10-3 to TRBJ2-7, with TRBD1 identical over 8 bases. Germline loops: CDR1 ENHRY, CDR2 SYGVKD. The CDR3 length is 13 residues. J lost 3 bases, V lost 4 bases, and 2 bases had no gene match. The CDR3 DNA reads TGTGCCATCAGTGTTGGACAGGGCTACGAGCAGTACTTC. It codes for CAISVGQGYEQYF.

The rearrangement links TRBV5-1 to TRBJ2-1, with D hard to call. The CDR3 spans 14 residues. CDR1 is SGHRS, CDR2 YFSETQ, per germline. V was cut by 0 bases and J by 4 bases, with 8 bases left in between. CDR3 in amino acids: CASSLGPRYNEQFF. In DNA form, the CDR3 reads TGCGCCAGCAGCTTGGGCCCGCGGTACAATGAGCAGTTCTTC.

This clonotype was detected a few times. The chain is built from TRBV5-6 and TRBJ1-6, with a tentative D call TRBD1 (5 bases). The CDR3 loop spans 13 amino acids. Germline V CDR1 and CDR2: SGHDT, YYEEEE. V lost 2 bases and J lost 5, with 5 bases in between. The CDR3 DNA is TGTGCCAGCAGCTTCAGGGATAATTCACCCCTCCACTTT. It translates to CASSFRDNSPLHF.

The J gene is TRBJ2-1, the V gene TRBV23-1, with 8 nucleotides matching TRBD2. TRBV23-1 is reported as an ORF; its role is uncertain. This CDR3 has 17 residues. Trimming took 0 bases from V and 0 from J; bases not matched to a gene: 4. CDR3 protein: CASSQSKRGSSYNEQFF. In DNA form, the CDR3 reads TGCGCCAGCAGTCAATCAAAGCGGGGGAGCTCCTACAATGAGCAGTTCTTC.